Shown below are 5 T cell receptor beta chains from a single sample sequenced in a study of blood T cell repertoires in COVID-19. Using immunoSEQ multiplex PCR, the repertoire was profiled, and TCRdb retains in-frame clones only, with some absent. The data contain 200,000 to 300,000 clones, approximately 80% of them singletons. Sequencing was carried out using peripheral blood. These receptors were obtained from an elderly woman with acute or convalescent COVID-19.

This rearrangement joins TRBV6-5 to TRBJ1-2; 11 nucleotides line up with TRBD1. CDR1 and CDR2 from the germline V gene are MNHEY and SVGAGI. Trimming at V came to 2 bases and at J to 4 bases, leaving 3 bases not matched to a gene. The CDR3 runs to 15 residues. The CDR3 sequence is CASSYRGQGGYGYTF. The CDR3 DNA reads TGTGCCAGCAGTTACCGGGGACAGGGGGGCTATGGCTACACCTTC.

The V and J genes are TRBV19 and TRBJ2-2, with 12 bases identical to TRBD1. The V gene's germline CDR1 is LNHDA and CDR2 SQIVND (reference sequence). J gave up 4 bases and V 4 bases, and 10 bases lay outside the gene matches. This CDR3 comprises 18 residues. CDR3 residues: CASSTVRGQGARTGELFF. The CDR3, as DNA: TGTGCCAGTAGTACCGTACGGGGACAGGGGGCTCGCACCGGGGAGCTGTTTTTT.

V usage is TRBV9 and J usage is TRBJ1-2, with a tentative D call TRBD1 (5 bases). V was pared by 5 bases and J by 4 bases, with 12 bases between. The CDR3 contains 13 residues. Germline loops: CDR1 SGDLS, CDR2 YYNGEE. CDR3 nucleotide sequence: TGTGCCAGCAGTGGGGGGAGTTTCTATGGCTACACCTTC. Amino acids: CASSGGSFYGYTF. Full variable domain (outside the CDR3, taken from reference TRBV9 and TRBJ1-2): DSGVTQTPKHLITATGQRVTLRCSPRSGDLSVYWYQQSLDQGLQFLIQYYNGEERAKGNILERFSAQQFPDLHSELNLSSLELGDSALYFCASSGGSFYGYTFGSGTRLTVV.

The CDR3 nucleotides are TGTGCCAGCAGCCCGACAGGTGACGGAAACACCATATATTTT. It yields the protein CASSPTGDGNTIYF. V usage is TRBV7-8 and J usage is TRBJ1-3, with a tentative D call TRBD1 (6 bases). V was clipped by 5 bases and J by 4 bases, with 12 bases between them. CDR1 SGHVS and CDR2 FQNEAQ come from the germline V gene. The CDR3 runs 14 residues.

This chain links TRBV9 with TRBJ2-5, with a possible D match to TRBD1 (6 bases). Germline V gene data show CDR1 as SGDLS and CDR2 as YYNGEE. Trimming cost V 4 bases and J 3 bases, with 19 bases left between them. The CDR3 spans 16 residues. The CDR3 nucleotides read TGTGCCAGCAGCCCCCGGCTACAGGGTCAGGAAGAGACCCAGTACTTC. Its translation is CASSPRLQGQEETQYF.